This TCR beta chain derives from a study of T cell responses to AZD1222 COVID-19 vaccine. Repertoires were generated with immunoSEQ multiplex PCR, while TCRdb's copy carries only in-frame clones and drops some. The data hold about 89,000 clones, with approximately 89% observed a single time. In regard to this clone: Given the absence of the conserved phenylalanine or tryptophan at the CDR3 end, a read error is likely. Because the CDR3's place on the DNA is in doubt, the DNA is left out and the CDR3 is given as listed by TCRdb.

CDR1 is LNHDA, CDR2 SQIVND, per germline (reference sequence). Including both end residues, the CDR3 is 9 amino acids long. The sequencing used peripheral blood, collected 28 days after the second AZD1222 dose. The clonotype originates from an adult who received the AZD1222 COVID-19 vaccine. The V gene is TRBV19, the J gene TRBJ1-3. CDR3: CASIKLPGV.